This paragraph covers one T cell receptor (beta chain) sequence. Germline V gene lookup returns CDR1 MNHEY and CDR2 SVGAGI. The CDR3 is made up of 12 amino acids. V was cut by 8 bases and J by 0 bases, with 6 bases left in between. The data derive from a study of T cell changes during pregnancy in multiple sclerosis. Assay: immunoSEQ multiplex PCR; the TCRdb copy retains only in-frame clones and omits some. The sample contains tens of thousands of clones, roughly 90% of which appear only once. The clonotype comes from a female donor in good health, enrolled as a control in a pregnancy study. The sample here was peripheral blood, taken after pregnancy. This chain connects TRBV6-5 to TRBJ2-3, with no clear D. The CDR3 DNA is TGTGCCAGCTTCTCTAGCACAGATACGCAGTATTTT. Encoded protein: CASFSSTDTQYF.